These T cell receptor beta chains were read from a single sample in a study of regulatory T cells in long-lasting Graves disease. TCRdb independently ran MiXCR on the multiplex PCR reads; one entry per CDR3 protein. The sample records 310,000 or so distinct CDR3 sequences, 22% being singletons. Here the sequenced sample was peripheral blood mononuclear cells (PBMCs), taken when the disease was refractory, from a patient treated with antithyroid drugs. These receptors all stem from a female donor with Graves disease. Each CDR3 is given with its conserved first and last residue. The order of the fields is D gene, V gene, J gene, clone size, CDR3 DNA, CDR3 protein. A D gene is named only where the DNA matches it firmly. Clone size is not always given. Where it is, it says once, few, many or a class for expanded clones.

d_gene: TRBD2; v_gene: TRBV29-1; j_gene: TRBJ2-7; abundance: many; CDR3nt: TGCAGCGCCCTGACTAGCGGAGGCTCCTACGAGCAGTACTTC; CDR3aa: CSALTSGGSYEQYF
d_gene: .; v_gene: TRBV10-3; j_gene: TRBJ1-2; abundance: once; CDR3nt: TGTGCCATCAACCGAAGCGGGGCCTATGGCTACACCTTC; CDR3aa: CAINRSGAYGYTF
d_gene: TRBD2; v_gene: TRBV30; j_gene: TRBJ2-7; abundance: .; CDR3nt: TGTGCCTGGACCCCCGGGACTAGCGGTTCCTACGAGCAGTACTTC; CDR3aa: CAWTPGTSGSYEQYF
d_gene: .; v_gene: TRBV4-2; j_gene: TRBJ2-7; abundance: few; CDR3nt: TGTGCCAGCAGTCTCCACGGCACAGACCCCTCCTACGAGCAGTACTTC; CDR3aa: CASSLHGTDPSYEQYF
d_gene: .; v_gene: TRBV27; j_gene: TRBJ1-1; abundance: few; CDR3nt: TGTGCCAGCAGTCCCCACCTACAGGCGTTAGGGACTGAAGCTTTCTTT; CDR3aa: CASSPHLQALGTEAFF
d_gene: .; v_gene: TRBV7-2; j_gene: TRBJ2-2; abundance: few; CDR3nt: TGTGCCAGCAGCTTAGAGGTCTGGGGATCGAACAGCGGGGAGCTGTTTTTT; CDR3aa: CASSLEVWGSNSGELFF
d_gene: TRBD2; v_gene: TRBV27; j_gene: TRBJ2-7; abundance: .; CDR3nt: TGTGCCAGCAGTTTAACCGGGACTAGCGCCTACGAGCAGTACTTC; CDR3aa: CASSLTGTSAYEQYF
d_gene: TRBD1; v_gene: TRBV27; j_gene: TRBJ1-1; abundance: many; CDR3nt: TGTGCCAGCAGCCTTGGGACAGGGGAATTGGGGACTGAAGCTTTCTTT; CDR3aa: CASSLGTGELGTEAFF
d_gene: .; v_gene: TRBV29-1; j_gene: TRBJ2-7; abundance: few; CDR3nt: TGCAGCGTTGGGGGGGTCTCCTACGAGCAGTACTTC; CDR3aa: CSVGGVSYEQYF
d_gene: TRBD1; v_gene: TRBV6-2/TRBV6-3; j_gene: TRBJ1-2; abundance: .; CDR3nt: TGTGCCAGCAGTCGGACAGGGGAGAATGGCTACACCTTC; CDR3aa: CASSRTGENGYTF
d_gene: .; v_gene: TRBV3-2; j_gene: TRBJ2-5; abundance: .; CDR3nt: TGTGCCAGCAGCCAAGATCTCATACGAGTTCTGGTAAAAGAGACCCAGTACTTC; CDR3aa: CASSQDLIRVLVKETQYF
d_gene: .; v_gene: TRBV24-1; j_gene: TRBJ2-1; abundance: .; CDR3nt: TGTGCCACCAGTGATTTTCCGGGGAAGGATGAGCAGTTCTTC; CDR3aa: CATSDFPGKDEQFF
d_gene: .; v_gene: TRBV20-1; j_gene: TRBJ2-5; abundance: many; CDR3nt: TGCAGTGACAGTATACAAGAGACCCAGTACTTC; CDR3aa: CSDSIQETQYF
d_gene: TRBD1; v_gene: TRBV20-1; j_gene: TRBJ1-6; abundance: many; CDR3nt: TGCAGTGCCCCAGACAGGGCCTATGGACCCCTCCACTTT; CDR3aa: CSAPDRAYGPLHF
d_gene: TRBD1; v_gene: TRBV13; j_gene: TRBJ2-7; abundance: .; CDR3nt: TGTGCCAGCATGGATGGGACAGGGGGATACGAGCAGTACTTC; CDR3aa: CASMDGTGGYEQYF
d_gene: .; v_gene: TRBV6-1; j_gene: TRBJ2-5; abundance: many; CDR3nt: TGTGCCAGCAGTGAAGCAAGGGCGCTTGGGAAGGAGACCCAGTACTTC; CDR3aa: CASSEARALGKETQYF
d_gene: TRBD1; v_gene: TRBV30; j_gene: TRBJ1-4; abundance: many; CDR3nt: TGTGCCTGGGACAGGGGGGCTAATGAAAAACTGTTTTTT; CDR3aa: CAWDRGANEKLFF
d_gene: TRBD2; v_gene: TRBV4-2; j_gene: TRBJ2-7; abundance: .; CDR3nt: TGTGCCAGCAGCCAAGATCCCCAGCGGGAGGGCTACGAGCAGTACTTC; CDR3aa: CASSQDPQREGYEQYF
d_gene: .; v_gene: TRBV28; j_gene: TRBJ2-7; abundance: many; CDR3nt: TGTGCCAGCAGTTTTTGGCCCTACGAGCAGTACTTC; CDR3aa: CASSFWPYEQYF
d_gene: .; v_gene: TRBV6-2/TRBV6-3; j_gene: TRBJ1-4; abundance: few; CDR3nt: TGTGCCAGCAGCCCCAGGGCGGATGAAAAACTGTTTTTT; CDR3aa: CASSPRADEKLFF
d_gene: .; v_gene: TRBV12-3/TRBV12-4; j_gene: TRBJ2-3; abundance: .; CDR3nt: TGTGCCAGCAGTTTATCAGCTCCCAACACAGATACGCAGTATTTT; CDR3aa: CASSLSAPNTDTQYF
d_gene: .; v_gene: TRBV28; j_gene: TRBJ1-1; abundance: many; CDR3nt: TGTGCCAGCAGCACGACAGGTAGCGCTGAAGCTTTCTTT; CDR3aa: CASSTTGSAEAFF
d_gene: .; v_gene: TRBV12-3/TRBV12-4; j_gene: TRBJ2-7; abundance: many; CDR3nt: TGTGCCAGCAGTATTACAGGCCCCTACGAGCAGTACTTC; CDR3aa: CASSITGPYEQYF
d_gene: TRBD2; v_gene: TRBV27; j_gene: TRBJ2-2; abundance: few; CDR3nt: TGTGCCAGCAGTTTAAGCGGGGGCTGGACCGGGGAGCTGTTTTTT; CDR3aa: CASSLSGGWTGELFF
d_gene: TRBD2; v_gene: TRBV5-1; j_gene: TRBJ2-5; abundance: .; CDR3nt: TGCGCCAGCAGCTTGAGACGCGGGCGGGAGGAGACCCAGTACTTC; CDR3aa: CASSLRRGREETQYF
d_gene: .; v_gene: TRBV25-1; j_gene: TRBJ2-7; abundance: many; CDR3nt: TGTGCCAGCAGTGAAATCTCCCTCGGGGGTTACGAGCAGTACTTC; CDR3aa: CASSEISLGGYEQYF
d_gene: .; v_gene: TRBV7-8; j_gene: TRBJ1-5; abundance: many; CDR3nt: TGTGCCAGCAGCTTACTACCAGGGGATCAGCCCCAGCATTTT; CDR3aa: CASSLLPGDQPQHF
d_gene: .; v_gene: TRBV2; j_gene: TRBJ1-6; abundance: many; CDR3nt: TGTGCCAGCAGTGAAGCGGGAGGACGGCCGAATAATTCACCCCTCCACTTT; CDR3aa: CASSEAGGRPNNSPLHF
d_gene: .; v_gene: TRBV10-3; j_gene: TRBJ2-5; abundance: many; CDR3nt: TGTGCCATCCGTCCCGGGACCCAGTACTTC; CDR3aa: CAIRPGTQYF
d_gene: .; v_gene: TRBV7-2; j_gene: TRBJ1-3; abundance: .; CDR3nt: TGTGCCAGCAGCTTCCCTGGGGGGATCTCTGGAAACACCATATATTTT; CDR3aa: CASSFPGGISGNTIYF
d_gene: TRBD1; v_gene: TRBV10-3; j_gene: TRBJ2-7; abundance: .; CDR3nt: TGTGCCGCAGGGGGAGTTTCCGAGCAGTACTTC; CDR3aa: CAAGGVSEQYF
d_gene: TRBD2; v_gene: TRBV29-1; j_gene: TRBJ2-3; abundance: .; CDR3nt: TGCAGCGTTCCAGGAAGCGGGACCACAGATACGCAGTATTTT; CDR3aa: CSVPGSGTTDTQYF
d_gene: .; v_gene: TRBV19; j_gene: TRBJ2-2; abundance: .; CDR3nt: TGTGCCAGTAGTACTCAGGGGATCACCGGGGAGCTGTTTTTT; CDR3aa: CASSTQGITGELFF
d_gene: .; v_gene: TRBV6-2/TRBV6-3; j_gene: TRBJ1-1; abundance: many; CDR3nt: TGTGCCAGCAGTTCCCTGGGTGGAAAGTACACTGAAGCTTTCTTT; CDR3aa: CASSSLGGKYTEAFF
d_gene: TRBD2; v_gene: TRBV11-2; j_gene: TRBJ2-1; abundance: few; CDR3nt: TGTGCCAGCAGCTTAGATCGCGGGACTAGCGGCTACAATGAGCAGTTCTTC; CDR3aa: CASSLDRGTSGYNEQFF
d_gene: .; v_gene: TRBV20-1; j_gene: TRBJ1-1; abundance: few; CDR3nt: TGCAGTGCTAGAAAGGTGAACACTGAAGCTTTCTTT; CDR3aa: CSARKVNTEAFF
d_gene: TRBD1; v_gene: TRBV3-1; j_gene: TRBJ1-1; abundance: many; CDR3nt: TGTGCCAGCAGCCATCTACAGGGGACTGAAGCTTTCTTT; CDR3aa: CASSHLQGTEAFF
d_gene: .; v_gene: TRBV10-3; j_gene: TRBJ1-2; abundance: .; CDR3nt: TGTGCCATCCATCCCGCCGGAGGCCCCTATGGCTACACCTTC; CDR3aa: CAIHPAGGPYGYTF
d_gene: TRBD1; v_gene: TRBV7-9; j_gene: TRBJ2-7; abundance: .; CDR3nt: TGTGCCAGCAGCCAAAACCGGGACAGAGACTACGAGCAGTACTTC; CDR3aa: CASSQNRDRDYEQYF
d_gene: TRBD1; v_gene: TRBV12-3/TRBV12-4; j_gene: TRBJ2-1; abundance: .; CDR3nt: TGTGCCAGCAGTTTCAGTGGCAGGGGGCGCTTATTCTACAATGAGCAGTTCTTC; CDR3aa: CASSFSGRGRLFYNEQFF
d_gene: TRBD1; v_gene: TRBV29-1; j_gene: TRBJ1-1; abundance: few; CDR3nt: TGCAGCGTTGAAGATCTGACGACAGGGGGAAAAGTAGGTGAAGCTTTCTTT; CDR3aa: CSVEDLTTGGKVGEAFF
d_gene: TRBD1; v_gene: TRBV29-1; j_gene: TRBJ2-7; abundance: many; CDR3nt: TGCAGCGTGAGACAGGGTGGAAACTACGAGCAGTACTTC; CDR3aa: CSVRQGGNYEQYF
d_gene: .; v_gene: TRBV20-1; j_gene: TRBJ1-2; abundance: many; CDR3nt: TGCAGTGCTTTTAGCGGGGGCGACGCTAACTATGGCTACACCTTC; CDR3aa: CSAFSGGDANYGYTF
d_gene: .; v_gene: TRBV4-1; j_gene: TRBJ2-5; abundance: many; CDR3nt: TGCGCCAGCAGCCAAGACGGATGGGGAGAAGAGACCCAGTACTTC; CDR3aa: CASSQDGWGEETQYF
d_gene: TRBD2; v_gene: TRBV7-9; j_gene: TRBJ2-7; abundance: many; CDR3nt: TGTGCCAGCAACCCTGGTGGGGAGGGGTACGAGCAGTACTTC; CDR3aa: CASNPGGEGYEQYF
d_gene: .; v_gene: TRBV6-1; j_gene: TRBJ2-3; abundance: .; CDR3nt: TGTGCCAGCAGCCGCGGACAGAGCACAGATACGCAGTATTTT; CDR3aa: CASSRGQSTDTQYF
d_gene: .; v_gene: TRBV12-3/TRBV12-4; j_gene: TRBJ1-5; abundance: many; CDR3nt: TGTGCCAGCAGTTCGAACAACCGGGACACTAGAACGGGCAATCAGCCCCAGCATTTT; CDR3aa: CASSSNNRDTRTGNQPQHF
d_gene: .; v_gene: TRBV28; j_gene: TRBJ2-3; abundance: .; CDR3nt: TGTGCCAGCAGTTTAATCCAGGGGGGGACAGATACGCAGTATTTT; CDR3aa: CASSLIQGGTDTQYF
d_gene: TRBD2; v_gene: TRBV7-2; j_gene: TRBJ2-7; abundance: few; CDR3nt: TGTGCCAGCAGCTCCTGGACTAGCGGAGGAGAGCAGTACTTC; CDR3aa: CASSSWTSGGEQYF
d_gene: .; v_gene: TRBV28; j_gene: TRBJ1-1; abundance: few; CDR3nt: TGTGCCAGCAGCTTCCTCAGGGTCGGCACTGAAGCTTTCTTT; CDR3aa: CASSFLRVGTEAFF
d_gene: .; v_gene: TRBV7-9; j_gene: TRBJ2-4; abundance: few; CDR3nt: TGTGCCAGCAGCCCCGCAGGTACAGGCAAAAACATTCAGTACTTC; CDR3aa: CASSPAGTGKNIQYF
d_gene: TRBD2; v_gene: TRBV7-9; j_gene: TRBJ2-5; abundance: .; CDR3nt: TGTGCCAGCAGCTTGGGGAGCGGGGGGAGAGAGACCCAGTACTTC; CDR3aa: CASSLGSGGRETQYF
d_gene: .; v_gene: TRBV20-1; j_gene: TRBJ1-4; abundance: many; CDR3nt: TGCAGTGCAAGACAGGCAACTAATGAAAAACTGTTTTTT; CDR3aa: CSARQATNEKLFF
d_gene: .; v_gene: TRBV28; j_gene: TRBJ2-1; abundance: .; CDR3nt: TGTGCCAGCAGCCAAACAAATTACAATGAGCAGTTCTTC; CDR3aa: CASSQTNYNEQFF
d_gene: .; v_gene: TRBV7-8; j_gene: TRBJ2-4; abundance: few; CDR3nt: TGTGCCAGCAGCCTCAACAGCCACCAAAGAGTACACATTCAGTACTTC; CDR3aa: CASSLNSHQRVHIQYF